This T cell receptor (beta chain) was retrieved from a study of human versus mouse CDR3 diversity and MHC coevolution. The study, taken as a whole, reports: By iCHAO1, human TCR beta clonotypes numbered about 1.5 million, the most. The lowest clonal inequality scores came from most of the three human donors.

About this clone: Its antigen is currently unknown.

Profiled with immunoSEQ multiplex PCR; TCRdb holds only in-frame clones, not every one. This table holds around 59,000 clones, 94% found once. Material for sequencing was naive CD4+ T cells from blood. Subset noted: CD45RO-negative CD62L-positive naive CD4 T cells. This receptor was obtained from a person aged 60 to 70 in good health.

The CDR3: CASRTTENTEAFF. The CDR3 region has the DNA TGTGCCAGCAGGACGACAGAGAACACTGAAGCTTTCTTT. This rearrangement joins TRBV6-5 to TRBJ1-1, with D perhaps matching TRBD1 (5 bases). This CDR3 region has 13 residues. V was trimmed by 6 bases and J by 1 base, leaving 9 bases between them. Germline V gene data show CDR1 as MNHEY and CDR2 as SVGAGI.